The 5 T cell receptor beta chains below were found in one sample sequenced in a study of blood T cell repertoires in COVID-19. The table came from immunoSEQ multiplex PCR; TCRdb's copy has only in-frame clones and leaves some out. The sample yields over 150,000 clones, about 88% seen once. The sample was peripheral blood. All receptors derive from a man aged 50-59 years with COVID-19, enrolled during active disease.

The chain has TRBV5-4 and TRBJ2-2; 10 bases are a match to TRBD1. V was clipped by 4 bases and J by 5 bases; unmatched bases: 14. The CDR3 totals 18 residues. CDR1 and CDR2 (germline): SGHNT, YYREEE (reference sequence). CDR3 protein: CASSPPTGGRARTGELFF. CDR3 nucleotides: TGTGCCAGCAGCCCCCCGACAGGGGGCAGGGCGAGGACCGGGGAGCTGTTTTTT.

The gene calls are TRBV19 and TRBJ2-7; 8 nucleotides match TRBD1. CDR3 length equals 18 residues. Looked up from germline, CDR1 is LNHDA and CDR2 is SQIVND (reference sequence). Trimming took 4 bases from V and 2 from J; bases not matched to a gene: 16. CDR3 residues: CASSTSRPGGTSAYEQYF. The CDR3 DNA reads as TGTGCCAGTAGTACCTCGAGGCCAGGGGGCACCTCGGCCTACGAGCAGTACTTC. The full variable domain, rest sourced from reference TRBV19 and TRBJ2-7, is DGGITQSPKYLFRKEGQNVTLSCEQNLNHDAMYWYRQDPGQGLRLIYYSQIVNDFQKGDIAEGYSVSREKKESFPLTVTSAQKNPTAFYLCASSTSRPGGTSAYEQYFGPGTRLTVT.

The chain is built from TRBV6-5 and TRBJ1-6; TRBD1 might be the D (6 bases). The CDR3 spans 14 residues. Germline lookup yields CDR1 MNHEY and CDR2 SVGAGI. V was clipped by 8 bases and J by 9 bases, with 17 bases between them. The CDR3 nucleotides are TGTGCCAGCTATATGAGGGGACAAGGTTCACCCCTCCACTTT. Translating gives CASYMRGQGSPLHF.

Comment on this clone: The same CDR3 can be traced to other DNA sequences in this sample. CDR3: CASSNRGHEQFF. As DNA, the CDR3 is TGTGCCAGCAGCAACAGGGGCCATGAGCAGTTCTTC. The chain joins TRBV21-1 to TRBJ2-1; the tabulated D call, TRBD1, remains unverified against the DNA. TRBV21-1 is marked as a pseudogene. The CDR3 extends over 12 amino acids.

In its sample, this clone was seen a few times. The J gene is TRBJ1-2, the V gene TRBV3-1 (or the pseudogene TRBV3-2); weak D call: TRBD1 (6 bases). The CDR3 runs to 15 residues. The germline V gene has CDR1 LGHDT and CDR2 YNNKEL (reference sequence). The V end was cut by 1 base, the J end by 3 bases, with 12 bases between. The CDR3 sequence: CASSQVGGRDYGYTF. DNA of the CDR3: TGTGCCAGCAGCCAAGTGGGGGGGCGCGACTATGGCTACACCTTC.